Listed below are T cell receptor beta chains from one sample, sequenced in a study of blood T cell repertoires in COVID-19. Using immunoSEQ multiplex PCR, the repertoire was profiled, and TCRdb retains in-frame clones only, with some absent. The table shows 64,000 or so clones, with around 80% occurring only once. The specimen was peripheral blood. Receptors originate from a man at least 80 years old with acute or convalescent COVID-19. Each CDR3 is given with its conserved first and last residue. D genes are given only for firm matches. The size field is filled for only some rows; it gives once, few, many or a size class.

clone size	V gene	J gene	D gene	CDR3 DNA	CDR3 protein
once	TRBV15	TRBJ2-1	TRBD1	TGTGCCACCAGCAGAGGACAGACAGGGTCGGTCGATGAGCAGTTCTTC	CATSRGQTGSVDEQFF
.	TRBV6-5	TRBJ1-1	TRBD1	TGTGCCAGCAGTAATACAGGGGGCTGGACTGAAGCTTTCTTT	CASSNTGGWTEAFF
few	TRBV7-8	TRBJ1-2	TRBD1	TGTGCCAGCAGCTTACCAGGGGGCGGCTATGGCTACACCTTC	CASSLPGGGYGYTF
.	TRBV10-1	TRBJ2-3	TRBD1	TGCGCCAGCAGTGGGGGACAGGGGGCCTCAGATACGCAGTATTTT	CASSGGQGASDTQYF
once	TRBV24-1	TRBJ2-1	.	TGTGCCACCAGTGACCCGAGTTCCGTGAAGCAGTTCTTC	CATSDPSSVKQFF
.	TRBV2	TRBJ2-1	TRBD2	TGTGCCAGCAGTTGGAGGACTAGCGTGATTGAGCAGTTCTTC	CASSWRTSVIEQFF
.	TRBV27	TRBJ2-3	TRBD1	TGTGCCAGCAGTTTGGACAGGAGCCTTACGCAGTATTTT	CASSLDRSLTQYF
.	TRBV6-5	TRBJ2-1	TRBD1	TGTGCCGCTCGGGACAGCTCCTACAATGAGCAGTTCTTC	CAARDSSYNEQFF
.	TRBV2	TRBJ2-2	TRBD1	TGTGCCAGCAGTAGACAGGGGGATCGGGGGGAGCTGTTTTTT	CASSRQGDRGELFF
.	TRBV7-9	TRBJ2-5	.	TGTGCCAGCAGCGGGTGGCGGAACCAAGAGACCCAGTACTTC	CASSGWRNQETQYF
.	TRBV12-3/TRBV12-4	TRBJ1-3	.	TGTGCCAGCAACCCTGGCGGCACCATATATTTT	CASNPGGTIYF
.	TRBV9	TRBJ2-3	.	TGTGCCAGCAGCGTAGAGGGAGCGTACACAGATACGCAGTATTTT	CASSVEGAYTDTQYF
.	TRBV6-5	TRBJ2-3	TRBD2	TGTGCCAGCAGTCTAGCGGGAGGGCCGAGGAATACGCAGTATTTT	CASSLAGGPRNTQYF
.	TRBV5-1	TRBJ2-7	.	TGCGCCAGTTCTATCGGGACTCCCCTTGGCGAGCAGTACTTC	CASSIGTPLGEQYF
.	TRBV3-1/TRBV3-2	TRBJ1-3	.	TGTGCCAGCAGCCACCTCGGCTCTGGAAACACCATATATTTT	CASSHLGSGNTIYF
.	TRBV14	TRBJ2-3	.	TGTGCCAGCAGCCAGCCCGGGACATCGGTAGATACGCAGTATTTT	CASSQPGTSVDTQYF
once	TRBV9	TRBJ1-1	.	TGTGCCAGCAGCGTAGGGGCAGCGAACACTGAAGCTTTCTTT	CASSVGAANTEAFF
once	TRBV11-3	TRBJ2-2	.	TGTGCCAGCAGCTCGACAGCAATCACCGGGGAGCTGTTTTTT	CASSSTAITGELFF
.	TRBV21-1	TRBJ2-3	.	TGTGCCAGCAGGAGTAGGACTAGCGGGGGACACACAGATACGCAGTATTTT	CASRSRTSGGHTDTQYF
.	TRBV28	TRBJ1-5	.	TGTGCCAGCAGTTCCTATAACAGGGATCAGCCCCAGCATTTT	CASSSYNRDQPQHF
.	TRBV7-8	TRBJ1-5	.	TGTGCCAGCAGCTTAGCTGGGGCAGTTACCCAGCCCCAGCATTTT	CASSLAGAVTQPQHF
.	TRBV3-1/TRBV3-2	TRBJ2-1	TRBD2	TGTGCCAGCAGCCAAGCGGGACTAGGACAGGAGCAGTTCTTC	CASSQAGLGQEQFF